The 29 T cell receptor beta chains reported below all come from one sample, sequenced in a study of T-cell memory formation after mild COVID-19. TCRdb reanalysed the 5' RACE reads using MiXCR and keeps one entry per CDR3 protein. The sample records approximately 200,000 distinct CDR3 sequences, around 16% being singletons. Source material: PBMCs or a T cell subset sorted from them (not recorded which). The receptor source for this set is an adult woman who had mild COVID-19 (a few samples of this study predate the infection). Cell type and time point are not known.

This clonotype came up a few times. This chain joins TRBV5-1 and TRBJ2-2; D not certain. Germline CDR1 SGHRS, CDR2 YFSETQ. The CDR3 totals 12 residues. Trimming removed 3 bases from V and 3 bases from J, with 3 bases in between. CDR3 amino acids: CASSSHTGELFF. The CDR3 nucleotides are TGCGCCAGCAGCTCCCACACCGGGGAGCTGTTTTTT.

V usage is TRBV20-1 and J usage is TRBJ2-3, with 11 bases fitting TRBD1. Per germline, CDR1 DFQATT and CDR2 SNEGSKA (reference sequence). This CDR3 has 16 amino acids. The V gene end was trimmed by 2 bases and the J gene end by 6 bases; junction bases not matched to a gene: 10. The CDR3 region is CSARRTGGPGWDTQYF. CDR3 nucleotides: TGCAGTGCTAGAAGGACAGGGGGCCCGGGGTGGGATACGCAGTATTTT.

V gene TRBV29-1 combines with J gene TRBJ2-1; TRBD2 is a possible D gene (6 bases). Deletions cut 3 bases from V and 1 base from J, with 25 bases between. CDR3 length: 19 amino acids. Germline V lookup: CDR1 SQVTM, CDR2 ANQGSEA. The CDR3 DNA reads TGCAGCGTTGATGGTATTGTCGGCCAGCGGGTTGGGTCCTACAATGAGCAGTTCTTC. This gives the protein CSVDGIVGQRVGSYNEQFF.

This clonotype has only a few counts. This chain uses TRBV3-1 with TRBJ2-2; TRBD2 is a possible D gene (6 bases). V gave up 1 base and J gave up 7 bases, with 10 bases separating them. In germline, CDR1 is LGHDT, CDR2 YNNKEL (reference sequence). The CDR3 runs 14 residues. The CDR3 reads CASSQVVSGGELFF. The CDR3, as DNA: TGTGCCAGCAGCCAAGTTGTTAGCGGCGGGGAGCTGTTTTTT.

This clonotype was counted ten times or more. This chain links TRBV9 with TRBJ2-7; 8 nucleotides match TRBD2. The CDR3 contains 16 residues. CDR1 SGDLS and CDR2 YYNGEE come from the germline V gene. J gave up 2 bases and V 1 base, and 8 bases lay outside the gene matches. As DNA, the CDR3 is TGTGCCAGCAGCGTATGTTTACTAGCGGAGACCTACGAGCAGTACTTC. It specifies CASSVCLLAETYEQYF.

This clonotype was detected only a few times. J is TRBJ2-5 and V is TRBV7-9, with TRBD2 matching over 12 bases. Per the germline V gene, CDR1 is SEHNR and CDR2 is FQNEAQ (reference sequence). This CDR3 is built from 17 residues. With 2 bases clipped from V and 4 bases from J, the junction kept 8 bases outside the gene matches. CDR3 DNA sequence: TGTGCCAGCAGCTTATTAGGTAGACTAGCGGGAGCAGAGACCCAGTACTTC. It yields the protein CASSLLGRLAGAETQYF. Using reference TRBV7-9 and TRBJ2-5 for the parts outside the CDR3, the full variable domain is DTGVSQNPRHKITKRGQNVTFRCDPISEHNRLYWYRQTLGQGPEFLTYFQNEAQLEKSRLLSDRFSAERPKGSFSTLEIQRTEQGDSAMYLCASSLLGRLAGAETQYFGPGTRLLVL.

The V and J genes are TRBV12-3 or TRBV12-4 and TRBJ2-1, with 11 bases fitting TRBD1. This CDR3 has 18 residues. V gave up 5 bases and J gave up 6 bases; unmatched junction bases: 15. CDR3 sequence reads: CASSTHGSGQGGFNEQFF. CDR3 nucleotides: TGTGCCAGCAGTACCCACGGGTCGGGACAGGGGGGATTCAATGAGCAGTTCTTC.

At least ten counts were recorded for this clonotype. The genes are TRBV11-3 and TRBJ2-1; possibly TRBD2 for D (6 bases). The ends were cut back, 8 bases at V and 3 bases at J, with 14 bases in the middle. The V gene's germline CDR1 is SGHNT and CDR2 YENEEA. The CDR3 runs 14 residues. The CDR3 protein is CASLAGPNYNEQFF. DNA for the CDR3: TGTGCCAGCTTGGCGGGACCAAACTACAATGAGCAGTTCTTC.

The rearrangement links TRBV10-1 to TRBJ2-7, with 7 bases lining up with TRBD2. Germline CDR1 and CDR2: WNHNN and SYGVQD (reference sequence). There are 15 residues in the CDR3. Trimming removed 8 bases from V and 0 bases from J; junction bases left unmatched: 10. Here the CDR3 reads CASVGPGTISYEQYF. CDR3 nucleotide sequence: TGCGCCAGCGTGGGGCCCGGGACTATCTCCTACGAGCAGTACTTC.

This clonotype has only a few counts. CDR3 sequence (DNA): TGTGCCAGCAGTTCTCCCTTTGGTAGCGGGGGTTTTACTAGCACAGATACGCAGTATTTT. Translated: CASSSPFGSGGFTSTDTQYF. The chain recombines TRBV12-3 or TRBV12-4 with TRBJ2-3; 9 nucleotides align to TRBD2. This CDR3 region has 20 residues. V was clipped by 4 bases and J by 0 bases; unmatched bases: 17.

This clonotype was detected a few times. The chain recombines TRBV5-1 with TRBJ2-7; TRBD2 matches 7 bases. The ends lost 2 bases at V and 2 bases at J; junction bases unmatched: 4. Germline assignment: CDR1 SGHRS and CDR2 YFSETQ. CDR3 length: 14 residues. The CDR3 sequence: CASSFWGGAYEQYF. The CDR3, as DNA: TGCGCCAGCAGCTTCTGGGGGGGAGCCTACGAGCAGTACTTC.

This clonotype was seen a few times. V gene TRBV29-1 combines with J gene TRBJ2-1; TRBD2 agrees at 10 bases. The germline CDR1 and CDR2 sequences are SQVTM and ANQGSEA. The V segment lost 0 bases and the J segment 8 bases; nucleotides outside the gene matches: 16. This CDR3 is 18 amino acids long. CDR3 sequence: CSVEDWVRLAGDLYEQFF. DNA of the CDR3: TGCAGCGTTGAAGATTGGGTTCGGCTAGCGGGAGATTTGTATGAGCAGTTCTTC.

This clonotype appeared a few times. J is TRBJ2-3 and V is TRBV5-1; perhaps TRBD1 as D (6 bases). The CDR3 contains 20 residues. Germline V CDR1 and CDR2: SGHRS, YFSETQ. The V and J ends lost 0 bases and 2 bases respectively, with 25 bases between them. This chain's CDR3 is CASSLEFSGLARGITDTQYF. The CDR3 bases are TGCGCCAGCAGCTTGGAGTTTAGTGGATTAGCGAGGGGGATCACAGATACGCAGTATTTT.

This clonotype occurred a few times. The genes are TRBV5-4 and TRBJ2-7; TRBD2 aligns across 10 bases. The CDR3 is made up of 16 amino acids. Per germline, CDR1 SGHNT and CDR2 YYREEE (reference sequence). V lost 4 bases, J lost 2 bases, and 9 bases stayed unmatched. As DNA, the CDR3 is TGTGCCAGCAGCCCTGGGGGAGCGGGAGGGACCTACGAGCAGTACTTC. Its protein is CASSPGGAGGTYEQYF.

This clonotype was counted between two and nine times. V usage is TRBV7-6 and J usage is TRBJ1-5; 7 positions match TRBD1. Germline V gives CDR1 SGHVS, CDR2 FNYEAQ. J gave up 7 bases and V 4 bases, and 10 bases lay outside the gene matches. The CDR3 length is 15 residues. The CDR3 region has the DNA TGTGCCAGCAGCTCGTCCTCGGCAGGGGGACAGCCCCAGCATTTT. Translation: CASSSSSAGGQPQHF.

V and J are TRBV11-2 and TRBJ2-5; 8 bases are shared with TRBD2. Trimming at V came to 4 bases and at J to 8 bases, leaving 9 bases not matched to a gene. CDR1 is SGHAT, CDR2 FQNNGV, per germline. This CDR3 comprises 14 residues. CDR3 amino acids: CASSSGGGFGTQYF. The CDR3 coding sequence is TGTGCCAGCAGCTCGGGGGGGGGCTTTGGAACCCAGTACTTC.

This clonotype occurred a few times. CDR3 sequence (DNA): TGTGCCACCAGTGATTTCAGGGGGTATGGAGATACGCAGTATTTT. Protein product: CATSDFRGYGDTQYF. V gene TRBV24-1 combines with J gene TRBJ2-3, with TRBD1 matching over 7 bases. The germline V gene encodes CDR1 KGHDR and CDR2 SFDVKD. V trimming: 1 base; J trimming: 5 bases; junction bases outside the gene matches: 5. The CDR3 totals 15 residues.

The rearrangement links TRBV28 to TRBJ2-1; a weak D match, TRBD1 (6 bases). The CDR3 covers 15 residues. The V gene's germline CDR1 is MDHEN and CDR2 SYDVKM. Deletions cut 8 bases from V and 7 bases from J, with 21 bases between. This CDR3 reads CASQQGGGLMNEQFF. Written as DNA, the CDR3 is TGTGCCAGCCAACAGGGTGGGGGCCTTATGAATGAGCAGTTCTTC. The full variable domain, completed using reference TRBV28 and TRBJ2-1, is DVKVTQSSRYLVKRTGEKVFLECVQDMDHENMFWYRQDPGLGLRLIYFSYDVKMKEKGDIPEGYSVSREKKERFSLILESASTNQTSMYLCASQQGGGLMNEQFFGPGTRLTVL.

The table lists this clonotype with a few counts. The CDR3 here is CSTPGGPGANVLTF. CDR3 bases: TGCAGCACCCCAGGAGGCCCGGGGGCCAACGTCCTGACTTTC. This chain links TRBV29-1 with TRBJ2-6, with TRBD2 as a possible D gene (5 bases). Germline V CDR1 and CDR2: SQVTM, ANQGSEA. The CDR3 runs to 14 residues. Trimming shortened V by 8 bases and J by 4 bases, and 15 bases separated the two germline ends. Full variable domain (rest looked up from reference TRBV29-1 and TRBJ2-6): SAVISQKPSRDICQRGTSLTIQCQVDSQVTMMFWYRQQPGQSLTLIATANQGSEATYESGFVIDKFPISRPNLTFSTLTVSNMSPEDSSIYLCSTPGGPGANVLTFGAGSRLTVL.

The chain combines TRBV27 with TRBJ2-7; the match to TRBD1 covers 10 bases. CDR1 is MNHEY and CDR2 is SMNVEV in the germline V gene (reference sequence). Losses at the gene ends were 6 bases for V and 7 bases for J; bases not matched to a gene: 9. This CDR3 region has 14 residues. CDR3 protein: CASRIGQGVGEQYF. In nucleotides, the CDR3 is TGTGCCAGCAGGATTGGACAGGGGGTCGGAGAGCAGTACTTC.

There are many counts of this clonotype. The V call is TRBV12-3 or TRBV12-4, the J call TRBJ2-5, with 7 bases matching TRBD1. Trimming at V came to 7 bases and at J to 5 bases, leaving 4 bases not matched to a gene. CDR3 length: 12 amino acids. CDR3 protein: CASKGTDETQYF. The CDR3 coding sequence is TGTGCCAGCAAGGGGACAGACGAGACCCAGTACTTC.

This clonotype occurred a few times. The chain joins TRBV7-9 to TRBJ2-4; possibly TRBD2 for D (6 bases). Per the germline V gene, CDR1 is SEHNR and CDR2 is FQNEAQ (reference sequence). CDR3 length: 14 residues. Between the trimmed V and J ends, which lost 5 bases and 0 bases, there was a span of 8 bases. CDR3 sequence: CASSQGLAKNIQYF. CDR3 DNA sequence: TGTGCCAGCAGCCAGGGACTAGCCAAAAACATTCAGTACTTC.

The gene calls are TRBV5-1 and TRBJ2-1, with 8 bases lining up with TRBD2. The junction had 5 bases not matched to a gene; V was cut back by 4 bases and J by 2 bases. Germline lookup yields CDR1 SGHRS and CDR2 YFSETQ. This CDR3 comprises 15 residues. The CDR3 region is CASSPGRATYNEQFF. In DNA form, the CDR3 reads TGCGCCAGCAGCCCCGGGAGGGCCACCTACAATGAGCAGTTCTTC.

This clonotype was counted only a few times. The chain employs TRBV18 and TRBJ2-1, with D perhaps TRBD1 (5 bases). The germline CDR1 and CDR2 sequences are KGHSH and LQKENI. This CDR3 is 15 amino acids long. The V and J ends lost 2 bases and 5 bases respectively, with 13 bases between them. CDR3 residues: CASSPGKGDNNEQFF. In DNA, the CDR3 is TGTGCCAGCTCACCAGGGAAAGGGGATAACAATGAGCAGTTCTTC. The full variable domain, with the rest looked up from reference TRBV18 and TRBJ2-1, is NAGVMQNPRHLVRRRGQEARLRCSPMKGHSHVYWYRQLPEEGLKFMVYLQKENIIDESGMPKERFSAEFPKEGPSILRIQQVVRGDSAAYFCASSPGKGDNNEQFFGPGTRLTVL.

A remark on this clonotype: Possible read error: a much larger clone is one base away. The chain recombines TRBV6-5 with TRBJ1-5; D not certain. CDR3 size: 15 residues. CDR1 is MNHEY, CDR2 SVGAGI, per germline. Here the CDR3 DNA reads TGTGACAGCAGCCAAGGGTACCCGGTTGCCCAGCCCCAGCATTTT. This translates into CDSSQGYPVAQPQHF.

This clonotype was detected many times. This rearrangement joins TRBV5-1 to TRBJ2-3; D remains unclear. With 4 bases removed from V and 6 bases from J, the gap between germline ends came to 6 bases. The germline CDR1 and CDR2 sequences are SGHRS and YFSETQ. This CDR3 spans 11 amino acids. The CDR3 bases are TGCGCCAGCAGCGTGGGCGATACGCAGTATTTT. Its protein product is CASSVGDTQYF.

V is TRBV6-5 and J is TRBJ2-1; D is unclear. The CDR3 covers 14 residues. The V and J ends lost 3 bases and 7 bases respectively, with 13 bases between them. In germline, CDR1 is MNHEY, CDR2 SVGAGI. The CDR3 nucleotides are TGTGCCAGCAGTTATAGGGTTTTCTATAATGAGCAGTTCTTC. It specifies CASSYRVFYNEQFF.

The chain employs TRBV27 and TRBJ2-2; TRBD2 matches at 7 bases. Germline assignment: CDR1 MNHEY and CDR2 SMNVEV (reference sequence). Unmatched junction bases numbered 12, after V lost 5 bases and J lost 3 bases. The CDR3 totals 17 residues. The CDR3 reads CASSGTGGSLYTGELFF. For the CDR3, the DNA is TGTGCCAGCAGTGGAACGGGCGGGAGTCTTTACACCGGGGAGCTGTTTTTT.

The genes are TRBV18 and TRBJ1-6, with 7 bases that match TRBD1. Germline V gene sequence: CDR1 KGHSH, CDR2 LQKENI. The CDR3 extends over 14 amino acids. V lost 3 bases and J lost 7; bases outside the gene matches: 3. This chain's CDR3 is CASSPGTENSPLHF. The CDR3 DNA reads as TGTGCCAGCTCACCCGGGACAGAGAATTCACCCCTCCACTTT.